The rows below give T cell receptor beta chains drawn from one sample of a study of blood T cell repertoires in COVID-19. Here immunoSEQ multiplex PCR was the method, and the copy in TCRdb shows in-frame clones only, minus some. Counted here are fewer than 200,000 clones, 88% occurring once; the ten biggest clones make up more than 8.5%. The sequenced material came from PBMCs or T cells enriched from blood (not recorded which). The receptor set was obtained from a woman between 18 and 30 years old who had recovered from COVID-19. Each CDR3 is given with its conserved first and last residue.

v_call: TRBV24-1; j_call: TRBJ2-1; cdr3_length: 11; cdr3_aa: CASRRDNEQFF
v_call: TRBV7-6; j_call: TRBJ2-3; cdr3_length: 15; cdr3_aa: CASSLERGYTDTQYF
v_call: TRBV6-2/TRBV6-3; j_call: TRBJ2-7; cdr3_length: 17; cdr3_aa: CASSYQAEGAQLYEQYF
v_call: TRBV2; j_call: TRBJ1-5; cdr3_length: 17; cdr3_aa: CASRDETQEKGNQPQHF
v_call: TRBV7-9; j_call: TRBJ2-5; cdr3_length: 12; cdr3_aa: CASSTQVDTQYF
v_call: TRBV29-1; j_call: TRBJ1-1; cdr3_length: 15; cdr3_aa: CSVEDLWQAITEAFF
v_call: TRBV28; j_call: TRBJ1-3; cdr3_length: 13; cdr3_aa: CASRVGPGNTIYF
v_call: TRBV7-2; j_call: TRBJ2-2; cdr3_length: 14; cdr3_aa: CASSFRRGTGELFF
v_call: TRBV28; j_call: TRBJ2-3; cdr3_length: 14; cdr3_aa: CASSPQTGTDTQYF
v_call: TRBV30; j_call: TRBJ2-3; cdr3_length: 15; cdr3_aa: CACPFPGHSTDTQYF